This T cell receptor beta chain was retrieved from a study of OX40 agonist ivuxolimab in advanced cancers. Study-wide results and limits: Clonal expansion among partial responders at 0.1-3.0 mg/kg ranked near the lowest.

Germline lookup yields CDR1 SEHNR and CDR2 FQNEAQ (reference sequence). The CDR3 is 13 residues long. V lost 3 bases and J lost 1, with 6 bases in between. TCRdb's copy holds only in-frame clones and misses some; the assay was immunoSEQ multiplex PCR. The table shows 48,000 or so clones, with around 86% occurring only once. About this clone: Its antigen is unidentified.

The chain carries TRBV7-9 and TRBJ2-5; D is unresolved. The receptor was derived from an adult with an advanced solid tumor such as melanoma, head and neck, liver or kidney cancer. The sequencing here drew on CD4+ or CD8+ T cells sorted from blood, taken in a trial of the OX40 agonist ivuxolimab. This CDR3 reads CASSFRVQETQYF. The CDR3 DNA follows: TGTGCCAGCAGCTTCCGGGTCCAAGAGACCCAGTACTTC.